The clone carrying this TCR beta chain appeared once. What it binds is not known. The data stem from a study of chemoradiotherapy in HPV16-positive cancers. Findings and caveats of the study: Candidate HPV-specific clones and E7-related TCR motifs grew in tumor during treatment. For HPV16-positive patients, expanding HPV-responsive T cells associated with longer recurrence-free survival.

Profiled with immunoSEQ multiplex PCR; TCRdb holds only in-frame clones, not every one. Among roughly 9,000 clones listed, around 72% were seen once. Germline trimming cut 5 bases from V and 8 bases from J; bases unmatched to any gene: 9. The CDR3 extends over 14 amino acids. Germline CDR1 SGHRS, CDR2 YFSETQ. V is TRBV5-1 and J is TRBJ1-4, with 7 bases fitting TRBD1. The source of this sequence is a human donor with HPV-associated anogenital cancer. This specimen consisted of tumor tissue, obtained from a patient who underwent chemoradiotherapy. The CDR3 DNA follows: TGCGCCAGCAGTGGAGACAGGGACTACGAAAAACTGTTTTTT. It translates to CASSGDRDYEKLFF.